The rows below give T cell receptor beta chains drawn from one sample of a study of T cell responses to AZD1222 COVID-19 vaccine. The table came from immunoSEQ multiplex PCR; TCRdb's copy has only in-frame clones and leaves some out. The data hold roughly 120,000 clones, with about nine tenths observed a single time. Specimen: peripheral blood, collected 28 days after the second AZD1222 dose. The source is an adult who received the AZD1222 COVID-19 vaccine. The CDR3 runs from the conserved cysteine through the conserved F or W. D genes are given only for firm matches. Only part of the rows carry a size: once, few, many, or a class if the clone is expanded.

D gene	clone size	V gene	J gene	CDR3 DNA	CDR3 protein
TRBD1	.	TRBV11-2	TRBJ1-2	TGTGCCAGCACTGGACAGGGGGCGCATGGCTACACCTTC	CASTGQGAHGYTF
.	.	TRBV20-1	TRBJ1-6	TGCAGTGCTAGTCCCCAGGGTGATAATTCACCCCTCCACTTT	CSASPQGDNSPLHF
.	.	TRBV7-8	TRBJ2-3	TGTGCCAGCAGCTTACTAGTTCCCACAGATACGCAGTATTTT	CASSLLVPTDTQYF
TRBD1	.	TRBV28	TRBJ1-3	TGTGCCAGCAGTCCGGAGACAGGGCCCCACACCATATATTTT	CASSPETGPHTIYF
.	.	TRBV9	TRBJ1-2	TGTGCCAGCAGCGTAGATGGTTTCTATGGCTACACCTTC	CASSVDGFYGYTF
.	.	TRBV7-8	TRBJ1-1	TGTGCCAGCAGCTTAGCACTGGGACCACCCGGAGCTTTCTTT	CASSLALGPPGAFF
TRBD1	.	TRBV29-1	TRBJ2-2	TGCAGCGTTGAACCCAACAGGGGGCGAGTTGGGGAGCTGTTTTTT	CSVEPNRGRVGELFF
TRBD1	.	TRBV2	TRBJ1-2	TGTGCCAGCAGTTGGGACAGGGTGGTCTATGGCTACACCTTC	CASSWDRVVYGYTF
TRBD2	.	TRBV6-4	TRBJ2-1	TGTGCCAGCAGCCGACTAGCGGGAGATGTCACGAATGAGCAGTTCTTC	CASSRLAGDVTNEQFF
TRBD1	.	TRBV27	TRBJ2-7	TGTGCCAGCAGTGTCGGACAGGGTCAGAGGGTGTACGAGCAGTACTTC	CASSVGQGQRVYEQYF
.	.	TRBV6-6	TRBJ2-2	TGTGCCAGCCGCTCCAGGGTGAGGACCGGGGAGCTGTTTTTT	CASRSRVRTGELFF
.	.	TRBV18	TRBJ1-1	TGTGCCAGCTCACCACCCTGGCGAACTGAAGCTTTCTTT	CASSPPWRTEAFF
TRBD1	few	TRBV5-1	TRBJ2-3	TGCGCCAGCAGCCCGGGACAGTACCCACCAGATACGCAGTATTTT	CASSPGQYPPDTQYF
.	.	TRBV14	TRBJ1-2	TGTGCCAGCAGCTCTTGGCAGGACATTAAACATGGCTACACCTTC	CASSSWQDIKHGYTF
.	once	TRBV6-5	TRBJ1-6	TGTGCCAGCAGTCGAGTAGCCGCAAGGAATTCACCCCTCCACTTT	CASSRVAARNSPLHF
.	.	TRBV4-2	TRBJ1-2	TGTGCCAGCAGCCTACCAAACCAGGGTCCCTATGGCTACACCTTC	CASSLPNQGPYGYTF
.	few	TRBV5-4	TRBJ2-7	TGTGCCAGCAGCTTGGGGGGTGTGGGGAGCACCTACGAGCAGTACTTC	CASSLGGVGSTYEQYF
TRBD2	.	TRBV5-1	TRBJ2-1	TGCGCCAGCAGCTCCCCTCCAATTCTCTTAGCGGGAAACTACAATGAGCAGTTCTTC	CASSSPPILLAGNYNEQFF
TRBD1	.	TRBV6-5	TRBJ1-4	TGTGCCAGCAGTTACTCCGGGACAGGGTATGAAAAACTGTTTTTT	CASSYSGTGYEKLFF
.	once	TRBV24-1	TRBJ1-2	TGTGCCACCAGGCCCGCCGAGAACTATGGCTACACCTTC	CATRPAENYGYTF
TRBD1	.	TRBV7-9	TRBJ1-1	TGTGCCAGCAGCCCGGGACAGTTAATAAAGTTGAACACTGAAGCTTTCTTT	CASSPGQLIKLNTEAFF
.	.	TRBV21-1	TRBJ1-6	TGTGCCAGCAGCAAAGGGGGACAGGGACCCTATAATTCACCCCTCCACTTT	CASSKGGQGPYNSPLHF
.	.	TRBV11-2	TRBJ2-5	TGTGCCAGCACCCCCTCAGGGACCCAGTACTTC	CASTPSGTQYF
.	.	TRBV11-2	TRBJ2-5	TGTGCCAGCAGCCCCAATACGGACACTCGGGAGTACTTC	CASSPNTDTREYF
.	.	TRBV10-2	TRBJ1-2	TGCGCCAGCAGTGGGACAGTCAACTATGGCTACACCTTC	CASSGTVNYGYTF
.	.	TRBV5-6	TRBJ1-1	TGTGCCAGCAGCTTGTTAGCTGAAGCTTTCTTT	CASSLLAEAFF
.	.	TRBV18	TRBJ1-5	TGTGCCAGCTCCAAGGGGCCGAATCAGCCCCAGCATTTT	CASSKGPNQPQHF
.	few	TRBV19	TRBJ1-1	TGTGCCAGTAGTGAGGGGGGCGGGAGTGGTACTGAAGCTTTCTTT	CASSEGGGSGTEAFF
TRBD2	.	TRBV5-1	TRBJ2-1	TGCGCCAGCAGCTTGATTACTAGCGGGGTAGAGCAGTTCTTC	CASSLITSGVEQFF
.	.	TRBV2	TRBJ2-1	TGTGCCAGCGTGCAGGTGAACCCCTACAATGAGCAGTTCTTC	CASVQVNPYNEQFF
TRBD1	once	TRBV10-2	TRBJ2-6	TGCGCCAGCAGCCCCCAGGGGGCTGCTGGGGCCAACGTCCTGACTTTC	CASSPQGAAGANVLTF
.	.	TRBV3-1/TRBV3-2	TRBJ2-2	TGTGCCAGCAGCCAAGAACCCCGGGTCTCCGGGGAGCTGTTTTTT	CASSQEPRVSGELFF
.	.	TRBV4-1	TRBJ1-6	TGCGCCAGCAGCCAAGGGTCAACCTTTAATTCACCCCTCCACTTT	CASSQGSTFNSPLHF